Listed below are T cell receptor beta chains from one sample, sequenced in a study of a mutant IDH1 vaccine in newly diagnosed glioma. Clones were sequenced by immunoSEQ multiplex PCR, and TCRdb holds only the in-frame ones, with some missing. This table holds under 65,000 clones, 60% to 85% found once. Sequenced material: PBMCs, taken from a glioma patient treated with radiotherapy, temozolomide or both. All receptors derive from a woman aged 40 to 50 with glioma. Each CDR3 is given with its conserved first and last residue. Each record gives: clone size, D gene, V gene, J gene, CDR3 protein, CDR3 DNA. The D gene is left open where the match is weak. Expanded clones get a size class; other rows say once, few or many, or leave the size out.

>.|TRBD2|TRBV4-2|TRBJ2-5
CASSPRSGGPGETQYF
TGTGCCAGCAGCCCACGATCGGGGGGGCCGGGAGAGACCCAGTACTTC
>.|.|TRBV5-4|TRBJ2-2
CASSIRLPNTGELFF
TGTGCCAGCAGCATTAGGCTCCCGAACACCGGGGAGCTGTTTTTT
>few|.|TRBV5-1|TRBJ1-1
CASSPRQGDTEAFF
TGCGCCAGCAGCCCCCGCCAGGGAGACACTGAAGCTTTCTTT
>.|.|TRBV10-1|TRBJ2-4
CASSDHKNIQYF
TGCGCCAGCAGTGACCATAAAAACATTCAGTACTTC
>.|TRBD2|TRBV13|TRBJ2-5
CASSLTGTSGQETQYF
TGTGCCAGCAGTTTAACCGGGACTAGCGGCCAAGAGACCCAGTACTTC
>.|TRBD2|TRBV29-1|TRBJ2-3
CSVGGLVTKASTDTQYF
TGCAGCGTTGGTGGACTAGTTACCAAGGCTAGCACAGATACGCAGTATTTT
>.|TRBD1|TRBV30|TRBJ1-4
CAWSPGTDNEKLFF
TGTGCCTGGAGTCCCGGGACAGATAATGAAAAACTGTTTTTT
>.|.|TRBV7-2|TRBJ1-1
CASSLHLNTEAFF
TGTGCCAGCAGCTTACATCTGAACACTGAAGCTTTCTTT
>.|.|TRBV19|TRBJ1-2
CASSIEVYYGYTF
TGTGCCAGTAGTATTGAGGTCTACTATGGCTACACCTTC
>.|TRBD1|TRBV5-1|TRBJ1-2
CASSLETGGSYGYTF
TGCGCCAGCAGCTTGGAGACAGGGGGTAGCTATGGCTACACCTTC
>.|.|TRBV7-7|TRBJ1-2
CASSFGLTNYGYTF
TGTGCTAGCAGCTTTGGGCTGACAAACTATGGCTACACCTTC
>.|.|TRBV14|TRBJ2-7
CASSRPQDGSYEQYF
TGTGCCAGCAGCCGTCCCCAGGACGGGTCCTACGAGCAGTACTTC
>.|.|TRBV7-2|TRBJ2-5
CASSPKAGRETQYF
TGTGCCAGCAGCCCCAAGGCAGGGAGGGAGACCCAGTACTTC
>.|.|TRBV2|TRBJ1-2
CASPGLRSIDGYTF
TGTGCCAGCCCGGGTCTACGATCTATTGATGGCTACACCTTC
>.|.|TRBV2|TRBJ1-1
CASRYIGNTEAFF
TGTGCCAGCAGATACATAGGGAACACTGAAGCTTTCTTT
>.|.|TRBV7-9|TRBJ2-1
CASSSQGGEQFF
TGTGCCAGCAGCTCTCAGGGTGGTGAGCAGTTCTTC
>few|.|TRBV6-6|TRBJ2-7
CASSRQVRSYEQYF
TGTGCCAGCAGCCGACAGGTTCGGTCCTACGAGCAGTACTTC
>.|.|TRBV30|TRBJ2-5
CAWSRSPPGTQYF
TGTGCCTGGAGCCGTTCCCCCCCGGGGACCCAGTACTTC
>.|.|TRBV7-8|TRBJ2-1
CASSSSGNEQFF
TGTGCCAGCAGCTCCTCCGGCAATGAGCAGTTCTTC
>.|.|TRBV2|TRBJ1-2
CASRPGKGYTF
TGTGCCAGCAGGCCGGGAAAAGGCTACACCTTC
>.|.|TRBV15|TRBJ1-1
CATSSGTGRNTEAFF
TGTGCCACCAGCAGCGGAACAGGGCGGAACACTGAAGCTTTCTTT
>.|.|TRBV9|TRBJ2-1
CASSVTGNEQFF
TGTGCCAGCAGCGTAACAGGGAATGAGCAGTTCTTC
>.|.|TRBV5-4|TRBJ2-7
CASSLVAGPEDSEQYF
TGTGCCAGCAGCTTGGTGGCGGGACCGGAGGATTCCGAGCAGTACTTC
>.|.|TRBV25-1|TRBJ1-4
CASSESRVNEKLFF
TGTGCCAGCAGTGAATCTAGGGTTAATGAAAAACTGTTTTTT
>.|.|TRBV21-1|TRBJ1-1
CASSKGDHGYVNTEAFF
TGTGCCAGCAGCAAAGGGGACCATGGGTACGTGAACACTGAAGCTTTCTTT
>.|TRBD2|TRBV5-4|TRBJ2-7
CASRTGGDISSYEQYF
TGTGCCAGCAGAACGGGGGGGGACATATCCTCCTACGAGCAGTACTTC
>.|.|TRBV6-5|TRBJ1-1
CASSLIGRGGTEAFF
TGTGCCAGCAGCTTAATAGGTCGGGGTGGCACTGAAGCTTTCTTT
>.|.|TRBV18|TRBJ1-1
CASSPNQFPTEAFF
TGTGCCAGCTCACCTAACCAGTTCCCCACTGAAGCTTTCTTT
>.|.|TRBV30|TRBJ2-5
CAWGLSEETQYF
TGTGCCTGGGGACTTTCGGAAGAGACCCAGTACTTC
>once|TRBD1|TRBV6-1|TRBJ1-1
CASSEPGQARTEAFF
TGTGCCAGCAGTGAACCTGGACAGGCCCGGACTGAAGCTTTCTTT
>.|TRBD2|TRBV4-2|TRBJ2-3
CASSHDQEAGGPETQYF
TGTGCCAGCAGCCATGATCAGGAAGCGGGGGGACCAGAGACGCAGTATTTT
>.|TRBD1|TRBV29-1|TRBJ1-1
CSASTGGGTEAFF
TGCAGCGCATCCACAGGGGGGGGGACTGAAGCTTTCTTT
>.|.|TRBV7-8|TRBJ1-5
CASSLVGDQPQHF
TGTGCCAGCAGCTTGGTCGGCGATCAGCCCCAGCATTTT
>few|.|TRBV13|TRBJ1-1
CASSLEAGMNTEAFF
TGTGCCAGCAGCTTAGAGGCGGGAATGAACACTGAAGCTTTCTTT
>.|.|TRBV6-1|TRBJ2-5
CASSTVNRLEETQYF
TGTGCCAGCAGTACAGTGAACCGGCTGGAAGAGACCCAGTACTTC
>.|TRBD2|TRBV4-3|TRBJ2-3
CASSQGSGGSRTDTQYF
TGCGCCAGCAGCCAGGGTAGCGGGGGGTCTCGCACAGATACGCAGTATTTT
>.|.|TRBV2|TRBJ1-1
CASSDRSEAFF
TGTGCCAGCAGTGACCGATCTGAAGCTTTCTTT
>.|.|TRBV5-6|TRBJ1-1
CASSLAVNTEAFF
TGTGCCAGCAGCTTGGCCGTGAACACTGAAGCTTTCTTT
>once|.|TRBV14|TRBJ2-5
CASSQAEEGWSQYF
TGTGCCAGCAGCCAAGCAGAAGAGGGATGGTCCCAGTACTTC
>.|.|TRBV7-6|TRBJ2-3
CASSPLRGGSTDTQYF
TGTGCCAGCAGCCCTCTCCGAGGCGGATCCACAGATACGCAGTATTTT
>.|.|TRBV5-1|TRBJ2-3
CASSSWGTDTQYF
TGCGCCAGCAGCTCTTGGGGGACGGATACGCAGTATTTT
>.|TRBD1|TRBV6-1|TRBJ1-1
CASSDSDRGKVVFF
TGTGCCAGCAGTGATTCGGACAGGGGTAAAGTTGTTTTCTTT
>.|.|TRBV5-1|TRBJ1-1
CASSRDPPNTEAFF
TGCGCCAGCAGCCGAGACCCCCCGAACACTGAAGCTTTCTTT
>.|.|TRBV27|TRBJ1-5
CASSLVGGNQPQHF
TGTGCCAGCAGTTTAGTGGGCGGCAATCAGCCCCAGCATTTT
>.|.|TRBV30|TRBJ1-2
CAWSGGGAVGYTF
TGTGCCTGGAGTGGGGGGGGCGCAGTTGGCTACACCTTC
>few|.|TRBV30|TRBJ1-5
CAWGKNNQPQHF
TGTGCCTGGGGTAAGAATAATCAGCCCCAGCATTTT
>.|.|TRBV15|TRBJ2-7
CATSRDAASPYF
TGTGCCACCAGCAGAGACGCTGCCTCCCCGTACTTC
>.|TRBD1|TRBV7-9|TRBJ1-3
CASSQDRAGNTIYF
TGTGCCAGCAGCCAGGACAGGGCTGGAAACACCATATATTTT
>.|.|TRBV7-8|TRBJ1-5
CASRPGSRGGNQPQHF
TGTGCCAGCAGGCCGGGGTCCCGGGGGGGCAATCAGCCCCAGCATTTT
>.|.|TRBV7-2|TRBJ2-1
CASSLGPAHEQFF
TGTGCCAGCAGCTTAGGACCGGCCCATGAGCAGTTCTTC
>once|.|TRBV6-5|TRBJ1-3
CASSSPDRGGNTIYF
TGTGCCAGCAGTTCCCCCGACAGAGGAGGAAACACCATATATTTT
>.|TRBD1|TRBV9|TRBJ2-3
CASSAIRQGLTDTQYF
TGTGCCAGCAGCGCGATCCGACAGGGGTTGACAGATACGCAGTATTTT
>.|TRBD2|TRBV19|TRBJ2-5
CASSIGLAGGQETQYF
TGTGCCAGTAGTATAGGTCTAGCGGGGGGCCAAGAGACCCAGTACTTC
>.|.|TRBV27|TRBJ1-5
CASSFGGYQPQHF
TGTGCCAGCAGTTTTGGGGGCTATCAGCCCCAGCATTTT
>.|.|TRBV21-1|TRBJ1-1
CASSTRRVGDNTEAFF
TGTGCCAGCAGCACGCGCAGGGTGGGGGATAACACTGAAGCTTTCTTT
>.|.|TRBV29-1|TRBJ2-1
CSVERAGRRNEQFF
TGCAGCGTTGAAAGGGCAGGGAGGAGGAATGAGCAGTTCTTC
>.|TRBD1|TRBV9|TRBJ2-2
CASSVERGQRELFF
TGTGCCAGCAGCGTAGAGAGGGGGCAGAGGGAGCTGTTTTTT
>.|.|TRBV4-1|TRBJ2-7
CASSARGLNIWSSYEQYF
TGCGCCAGCAGCGCAAGGGGGTTGAACATTTGGAGCTCCTACGAGCAGTACTTC
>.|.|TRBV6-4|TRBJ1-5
CASSDSRTGKGNQPQHF
TGTGCCAGCAGTGACTCCAGGACGGGCAAGGGCAATCAGCCCCAGCATTTT